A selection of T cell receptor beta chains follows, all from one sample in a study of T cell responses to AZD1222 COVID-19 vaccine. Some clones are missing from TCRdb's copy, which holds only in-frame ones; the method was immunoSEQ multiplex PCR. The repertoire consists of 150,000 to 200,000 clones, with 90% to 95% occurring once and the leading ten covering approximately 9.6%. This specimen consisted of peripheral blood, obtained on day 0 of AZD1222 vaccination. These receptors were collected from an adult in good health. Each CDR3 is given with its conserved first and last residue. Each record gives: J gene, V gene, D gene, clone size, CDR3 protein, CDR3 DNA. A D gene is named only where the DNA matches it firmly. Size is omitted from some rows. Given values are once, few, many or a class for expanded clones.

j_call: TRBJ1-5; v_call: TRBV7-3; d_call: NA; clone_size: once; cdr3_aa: CASSLKLGQPQHF; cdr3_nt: TGTGCCAGCAGCTTAAAATTAGGTCAGCCCCAGCATTTT
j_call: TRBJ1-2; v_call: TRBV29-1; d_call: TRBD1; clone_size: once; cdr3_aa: CSVARDRVPYYGYTF; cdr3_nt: TGCAGCGTTGCCCGGGACAGGGTTCCCTACTATGGCTACACCTTC
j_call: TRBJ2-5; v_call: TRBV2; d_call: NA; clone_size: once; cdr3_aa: CASSVGSSLTSQYF; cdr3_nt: TGTGCCAGCAGCGTCGGGAGCAGCCTTACGTCCCAGTACTTC
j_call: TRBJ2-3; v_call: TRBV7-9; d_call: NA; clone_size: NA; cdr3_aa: CASSPGTDTQYF; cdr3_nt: TGTGCCAGCAGCCCAGGGACAGATACGCAGTATTTT
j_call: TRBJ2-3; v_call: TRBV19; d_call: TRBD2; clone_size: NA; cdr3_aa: CASSPYPAGGRADTQYF; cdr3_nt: TGTGCCAGTAGTCCCTACCCAGCGGGAGGGCGCGCAGATACGCAGTATTTT
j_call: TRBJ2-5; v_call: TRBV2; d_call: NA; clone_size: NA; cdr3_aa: CAGSWGVYQETQYF; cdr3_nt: TGTGCCGGTTCCTGGGGGGTATACCAAGAGACCCAGTACTTC
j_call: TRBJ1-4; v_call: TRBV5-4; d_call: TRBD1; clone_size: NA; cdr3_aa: CASSSGTESEKLFF; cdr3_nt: TGTGCCAGCAGCTCCGGGACAGAGTCAGAAAAACTGTTTTTT
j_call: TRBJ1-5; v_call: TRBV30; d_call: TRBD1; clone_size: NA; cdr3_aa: CAWSVRDRGNQPQHF; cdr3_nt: TGTGCCTGGAGTGTCCGGGACAGGGGCAATCAGCCCCAGCATTTT
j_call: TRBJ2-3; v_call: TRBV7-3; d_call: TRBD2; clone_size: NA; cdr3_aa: CASNSNSGSDADTQYF; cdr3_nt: TGTGCCAGCAACTCTAATAGCGGGAGCGACGCAGATACGCAGTATTTT
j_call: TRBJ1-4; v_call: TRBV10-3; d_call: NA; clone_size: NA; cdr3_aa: CAISAMGKGEKLFF; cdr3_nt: TGTGCCATCAGTGCGATGGGGAAGGGTGAAAAACTGTTTTTT
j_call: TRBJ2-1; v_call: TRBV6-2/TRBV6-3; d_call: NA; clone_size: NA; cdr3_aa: CASSVGTALYNEQFF; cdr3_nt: TGTGCCAGCAGCGTCGGGACCGCCCTCTACAATGAGCAGTTCTTC
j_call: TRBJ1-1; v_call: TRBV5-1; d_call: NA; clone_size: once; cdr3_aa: CASSYGQPNTEAFF; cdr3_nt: TGCGCCAGCAGCTATGGACAGCCGAACACTGAAGCTTTCTTT
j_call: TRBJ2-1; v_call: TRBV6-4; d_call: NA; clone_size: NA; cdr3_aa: CASSDSGGPHNEQFF; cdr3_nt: TGTGCCAGCAGTGACTCTGGGGGGCCCCACAATGAGCAGTTCTTC
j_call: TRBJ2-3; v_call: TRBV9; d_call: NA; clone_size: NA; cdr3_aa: CASSPRVAADTQYF; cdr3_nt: TGTGCCAGCAGCCCCCGGGTTGCAGCAGATACGCAGTATTTT
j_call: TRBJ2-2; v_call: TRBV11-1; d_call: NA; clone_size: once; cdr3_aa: CASSPQALYTGELFF; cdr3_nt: TGTGCCAGCAGCCCCCAGGCATTATACACCGGGGAGCTGTTTTTT
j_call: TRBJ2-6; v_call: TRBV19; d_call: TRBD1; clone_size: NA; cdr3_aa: CASSLPQGASGANVLTF; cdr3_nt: TGTGCCAGTAGTCTTCCCCAGGGGGCCTCTGGGGCCAACGTCCTGACTTTC
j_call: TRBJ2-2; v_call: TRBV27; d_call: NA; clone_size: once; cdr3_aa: CASLARGNPNTGELFF; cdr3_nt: TGTGCCAGCCTCGCCCGGGGGAATCCGAACACCGGGGAGCTGTTTTTT
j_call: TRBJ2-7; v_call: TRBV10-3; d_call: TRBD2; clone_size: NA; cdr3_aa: CAISDPGLAVGYEQYF; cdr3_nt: TGTGCCATCAGTGACCCGGGGCTAGCGGTAGGGTACGAGCAGTACTTC
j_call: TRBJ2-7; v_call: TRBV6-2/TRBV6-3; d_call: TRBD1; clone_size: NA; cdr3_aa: CASSYSDRGEQYF; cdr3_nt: TGTGCCAGCAGTTACTCGGACAGGGGCGAGCAGTACTTC
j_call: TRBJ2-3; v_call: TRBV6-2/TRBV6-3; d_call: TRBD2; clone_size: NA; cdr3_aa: CASSYPILAGVTDTQYF; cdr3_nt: TGTGCCAGCAGTTACCCCATACTAGCGGGAGTGACAGATACGCAGTATTTT
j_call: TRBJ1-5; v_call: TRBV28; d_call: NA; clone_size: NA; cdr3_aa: CASKFVDRNQPQHF; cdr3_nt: TGTGCCAGCAAATTTGTAGATCGCAATCAGCCCCAGCATTTT
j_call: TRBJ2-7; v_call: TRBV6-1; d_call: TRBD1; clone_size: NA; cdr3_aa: CASNRQGAHEQYF; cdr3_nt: TGTGCCAGCAATAGACAGGGAGCCCACGAGCAGTACTTC
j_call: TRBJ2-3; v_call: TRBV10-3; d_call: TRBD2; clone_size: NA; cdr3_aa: CAISSPGTRADTQYF; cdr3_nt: TGTGCCATCAGTTCTCCCGGGACTAGGGCCGATACGCAGTATTTT
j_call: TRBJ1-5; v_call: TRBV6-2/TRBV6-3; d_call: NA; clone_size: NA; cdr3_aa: CASSYSMPPGPQHF; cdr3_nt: TGTGCCAGCAGTTACTCGATGCCCCCGGGGCCCCAGCATTTT
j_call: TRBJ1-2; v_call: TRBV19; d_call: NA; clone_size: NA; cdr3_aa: CASSILSRQSQNYGYTF; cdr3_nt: TGTGCCAGTAGTATCCTTTCTCGACAGTCCCAAAACTATGGCTACACCTTC
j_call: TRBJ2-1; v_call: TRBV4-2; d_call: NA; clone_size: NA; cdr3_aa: CASSPPGGGLSYNEQFF; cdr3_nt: TGTGCCAGCAGCCCCCCGGGTGGCGGGCTTTCCTACAATGAGCAGTTCTTC
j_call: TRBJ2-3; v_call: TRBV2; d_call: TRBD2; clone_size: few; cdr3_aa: CASRDWDYTDTQYF; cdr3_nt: TGTGCCAGCAGGGATTGGGACTACACAGATACGCAGTATTTT
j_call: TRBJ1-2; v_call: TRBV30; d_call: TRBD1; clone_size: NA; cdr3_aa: CAWSVRQGTNGYTF; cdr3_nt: TGTGCCTGGAGTGTACGACAGGGGACTAATGGCTACACCTTC
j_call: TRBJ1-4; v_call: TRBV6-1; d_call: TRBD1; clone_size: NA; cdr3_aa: CASSEATGTEKLFF; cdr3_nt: TGTGCCAGCAGTGAAGCGACAGGGACTGAAAAACTGTTTTTT
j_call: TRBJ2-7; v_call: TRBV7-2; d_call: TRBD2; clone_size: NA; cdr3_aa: CASSSSGISSYEQYF; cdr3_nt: TGTGCCAGCAGCTCTAGCGGAATCAGCTCCTACGAGCAGTACTTC
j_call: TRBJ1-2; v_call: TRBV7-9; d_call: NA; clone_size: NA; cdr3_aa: CASSFGVNNGYTF; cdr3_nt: TGTGCCAGCAGCTTTGGGGTTAACAATGGCTACACCTTC
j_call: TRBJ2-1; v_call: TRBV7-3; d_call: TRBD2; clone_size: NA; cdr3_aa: CASSFGLAGYNEQFF; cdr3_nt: TGTGCCAGCAGCTTCGGACTAGCAGGCTACAATGAGCAGTTCTTC
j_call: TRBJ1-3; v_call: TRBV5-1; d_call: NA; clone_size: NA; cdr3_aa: CASSLTGGDGNTIYF; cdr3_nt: TGCGCCAGCAGCTTGACCGGGGGCGATGGAAACACCATATATTTT